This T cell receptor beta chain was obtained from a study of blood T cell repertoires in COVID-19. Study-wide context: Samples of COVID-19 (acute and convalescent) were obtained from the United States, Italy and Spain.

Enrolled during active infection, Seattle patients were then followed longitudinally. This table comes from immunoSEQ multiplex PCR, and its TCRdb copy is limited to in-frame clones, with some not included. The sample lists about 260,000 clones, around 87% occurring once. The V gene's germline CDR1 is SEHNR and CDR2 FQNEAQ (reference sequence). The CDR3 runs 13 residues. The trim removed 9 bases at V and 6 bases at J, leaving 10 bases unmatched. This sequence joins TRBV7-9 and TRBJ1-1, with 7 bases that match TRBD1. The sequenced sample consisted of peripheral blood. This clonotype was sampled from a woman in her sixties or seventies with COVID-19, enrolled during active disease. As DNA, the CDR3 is TGTGCCAGTGTACAGGGGCTGCTCGCTGAAGCTTTCTTT. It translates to CASVQGLLAEAFF.